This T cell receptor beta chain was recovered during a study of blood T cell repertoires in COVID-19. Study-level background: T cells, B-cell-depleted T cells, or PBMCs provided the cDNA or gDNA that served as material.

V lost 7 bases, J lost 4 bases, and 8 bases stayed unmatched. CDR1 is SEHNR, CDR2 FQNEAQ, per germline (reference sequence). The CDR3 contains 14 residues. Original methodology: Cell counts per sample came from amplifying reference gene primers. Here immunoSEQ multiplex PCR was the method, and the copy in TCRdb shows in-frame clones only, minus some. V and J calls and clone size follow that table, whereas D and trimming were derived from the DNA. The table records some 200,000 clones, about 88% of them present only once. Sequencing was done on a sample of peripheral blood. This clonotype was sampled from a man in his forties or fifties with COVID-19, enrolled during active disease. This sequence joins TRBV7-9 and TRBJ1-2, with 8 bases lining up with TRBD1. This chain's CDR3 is CASNDGQGFYGYTF. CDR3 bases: TGTGCCAGCAATGATGGACAGGGATTCTATGGCTACACCTTC.